Below, 18 T cell receptor beta chains from the same sample are listed, as sequenced in a study of cytomegalovirus exposure and HLA in healthy donors. The PCR contained 60 Vbeta and 13 Jbeta primers. Repertoires were generated with immunoSEQ multiplex PCR, while TCRdb's copy carries only in-frame clones and drops some. The sample records around 140,000 clones, 80% being singletons. The sequencing sample was made of PBMCs. The receptor source for this set is a man in his forties in good health and CMV-seronegative.

The CDR3 region is CASSIKAGGSPLHF. In DNA, the CDR3 is TGTGCCAGTAGTATAAAGGCCGGAGGTTCACCCCTCCACTTT. The V and J genes are TRBV19 and TRBJ1-6; D is unresolved. Trimming shortened V by 2 bases and J by 9 bases, and 11 bases separated the two germline ends. The length of the CDR3 is 14 residues. CDR1 LNHDA and CDR2 SQIVND come from the germline V gene (reference sequence).

This clone showed up just once. This same CDR3 is encoded by further DNA sequences in the sample. The chain recombines TRBV19 with TRBJ2-7; tentative D call: TRBD2 (5 bases). Trimming left V 0 bases short and J 3 bases short, with 6 bases between. CDR3 length equals 13 residues. The germline V gene has CDR1 LNHDA and CDR2 SQIVND (reference sequence). CDR3 loop: CASSIDRDYEQYF. For the CDR3, the DNA is TGTGCCAGTAGTATAGACCGGGACTACGAGCAGTACTTC.

The chain's CDR3 is CASSETGYYNEQFF. CDR3 in DNA: TGTGCCAGTAGTGAGACAGGGTACTACAATGAGCAGTTCTTC. The chain uses TRBV19 and TRBJ2-1; 7 bases align to TRBD1. From germline, CDR1 is LNHDA and CDR2 SQIVND (reference sequence). There are 14 residues in the CDR3. V was pared by 5 bases and J by 3 bases, with 4 bases of the junction left unmatched.

This chain connects TRBV19 to TRBJ2-6, with D unclear. Germline CDR1 and CDR2: LNHDA and SQIVND (reference sequence). This CDR3 has 16 residues. Trimming removed 6 bases at V and 0 bases at J, with 12 bases between. For the CDR3, the DNA is TGTGCCAGTAGGGCCAGGATTTCCTCTGGGGCCAACGTCCTGACTTTC. As protein: CASRARISSGANVLTF.

The genes are TRBV7-8 and TRBJ2-1; 9 nucleotides agree with TRBD1. This CDR3 has 15 amino acids. With 4 bases clipped from V and 3 bases from J, the junction kept 4 bases outside the gene matches. Germline V gene lookup returns CDR1 SGHVS and CDR2 FQNEAQ. The CDR3, as DNA: TGTGCCAGCAGCTACCCGGGACAGGGCTACAATGAGCAGTTCTTC. Translation gives CASSYPGQGYNEQFF.

In nucleotides, the CDR3 is TGTGCCAGTCTCCAAGGGAGGGGCTACACCGGGGAGCTGTTTTTT. Translation gives CASLQGRGYTGELFF. V is TRBV19 and J is TRBJ2-2, with 7 bases that match TRBD2. Per the germline V gene, CDR1 is LNHDA and CDR2 is SQIVND (reference sequence). CDR3 length: 15 residues. V lost 8 bases to trimming and J lost 3 bases; unmatched junction nucleotides: 9.

V and J are TRBV9 and TRBJ2-1; 10 bases are shared with TRBD2. V gave up 6 bases and J gave up 10 bases; unmatched junction bases: 16. CDR3 size: 16 residues. Per germline, CDR1 SGDLS and CDR2 YYNGEE. CDR3 amino acids: CASKRGLAGVGREQFF. CDR3 sequence (DNA): TGTGCCAGCAAGAGGGGGCTAGCGGGGGTTGGAAGGGAGCAGTTCTTC.

This chain joins TRBV5-1 and TRBJ2-1, with TRBD2 identical over 13 bases. CDR1 and CDR2 from the germline V gene are SGHRS and YFSETQ. The CDR3 runs to 15 residues. The V and J ends lost 5 bases and 2 bases, in that order; junction bases with no gene match: 1. In DNA form, the CDR3 reads TGCGCCAGCAGGGGACTAGCGGGGACCTACAATGAGCAGTTCTTC. This gives the protein CASRGLAGTYNEQFF. Full variable domain (rest looked up from reference TRBV5-1 and TRBJ2-1): KAGVTQTPRYLIKTRGQQVTLSCSPISGHRSVSWYQQTPGQGLQFLFEYFSETQRNKGNFPGRFSGRQFSNSRSEMNVSTLELGDSALYLCASRGLAGTYNEQFFGPGTRLTVL.

The chain employs TRBV29-1 and TRBJ2-1; TRBD2 aligns across 11 bases. Germline loops: CDR1 SQVTM, CDR2 ANQGSEA. Trimming removed 3 bases from V and 7 bases from J; junction bases left unmatched: 14. This CDR3 spans 17 amino acids. The CDR3 spells CSVEWRASGGPRNEQFF. DNA of the CDR3: TGCAGCGTTGAGTGGCGGGCTAGCGGGGGGCCTAGGAATGAGCAGTTCTTC.

The genes are TRBV2 and TRBJ2-2; D may be TRBD2 (7 bases). Germline V gives CDR1 SNHLY, CDR2 FYNNEI. CDR3 size: 17 residues. V dropped 5 bases and J dropped 2 bases, with 18 bases sitting between them. CDR3: CASSRGGSGANTGELFF. The CDR3 region has the DNA TGTGCCAGCAGTAGGGGGGGCAGCGGGGCTAACACCGGGGAGCTGTTTTTT.

This clone has just a few counts. The chain recombines TRBV6-6 with TRBJ1-5; no clear D gene. V lost 7 bases to trimming and J lost 4 bases, with 14 bases between them. Germline V lookup: CDR1 MNHNY, CDR2 SVGAGI (reference sequence). CDR3 length: 14 amino acids. This chain's CDR3 is CASTNAVTNQPQHF. CDR3 in DNA: TGTGCCAGCACCAACGCAGTGACTAATCAGCCCCAGCATTTT.

The CDR3 DNA follows: TGTGCCAGCAGCTCCGGGACAGGGGGCAACTATGGCTACACCTTC. Translated, it gives CASSSGTGGNYGYTF. This rearrangement joins TRBV7-2 to TRBJ1-2; 12 nucleotides align to TRBD1. V trimming: 4 bases; J trimming: 2 bases; junction bases outside the gene matches: 2. The CDR3 is 15 residues long. From germline, CDR1 is SGHTA and CDR2 FQGNSA.

This chain connects TRBV11-1 to TRBJ1-3; D call uncertain. The CDR3 covers 13 residues. With 10 bases removed from V and 0 bases from J, the gap between germline ends came to 10 bases. Looked up from germline, CDR1 is SGHAT and CDR2 is FQDESV (reference sequence). Written as DNA, the CDR3 is TGTGCCACCGCGGTCTTCTCTGGAAACACCATATATTTT. Residues: CATAVFSGNTIYF.

The rearrangement joins TRBV7-9 to TRBJ1-5; D is uncertain. Trimming removed 4 bases from V and 9 bases from J, with 16 bases in between. There are 14 residues in the CDR3. Germline V lookup: CDR1 SEHNR, CDR2 FQNEAQ (reference sequence). The DNA of the CDR3 is TGTGCCAGCAGCTCATCCTTCGGGGATCGGCCCCAGCATTTT. Translated: CASSSSFGDRPQHF.

This chain links TRBV19 with TRBJ2-3; 7 nucleotides match TRBD2. The V segment lost 7 bases and the J segment 6 bases; nucleotides outside the gene matches: 10. CDR3 length: 14 residues. Germline values: CDR1 LNHDA, CDR2 SQIVND (reference sequence). This CDR3 is CASKPVGGMDTQYF. The DNA of the CDR3 is TGTGCCAGTAAACCGGTCGGGGGGATGGATACGCAGTATTTT.

The rearrangement joins TRBV7-9 to TRBJ2-1; D perhaps matches TRBD2 (6 bases). CDR1 and CDR2 (germline): SEHNR, FQNEAQ (reference sequence). The CDR3 length is 15 residues. Trimming removed 1 base from V and 7 bases from J, with 14 bases in between. The CDR3 DNA reads as TGTGCCAGCAGCTTAGATCGCCCCGGGGGTAATGAGCAGTTCTTC. It codes for CASSLDRPGGNEQFF.

The chain has TRBV5-1 and TRBJ1-1; 8 bases are a match to TRBD1. V shed 5 bases and J 1 base; nucleotides not matched to a gene: 4. This CDR3 has 14 residues. Germline V CDR1 and CDR2: SGHRS, YFSETQ. The CDR3 sequence is CASRHDRGNTEAFF. The CDR3 nucleotides read TGCGCCAGCAGACACGACAGGGGGAACACTGAAGCTTTCTTT.

The chain recombines TRBV19 with TRBJ2-2; TRBD2 aligns across 9 bases. The length of the CDR3 is 14 residues. In germline, CDR1 is LNHDA, CDR2 SQIVND (reference sequence). Losses at the gene ends were 4 bases for V and 5 bases for J; bases not matched to a gene: 2. CDR3 region: CASSSGGVTGELFF. The CDR3 nucleotides are TGTGCCAGTAGTAGCGGGGGGGTTACCGGGGAGCTGTTTTTT. The complete variable domain, with remaining parts taken from reference TRBV19 and TRBJ2-2, reads DGGITQSPKYLFRKEGQNVTLSCEQNLNHDAMYWYRQDPGQGLRLIYYSQIVNDFQKGDIAEGYSVSREKKESFPLTVTSAQKNPTAFYLCASSSGGVTGELFFGEGSRLTVL.